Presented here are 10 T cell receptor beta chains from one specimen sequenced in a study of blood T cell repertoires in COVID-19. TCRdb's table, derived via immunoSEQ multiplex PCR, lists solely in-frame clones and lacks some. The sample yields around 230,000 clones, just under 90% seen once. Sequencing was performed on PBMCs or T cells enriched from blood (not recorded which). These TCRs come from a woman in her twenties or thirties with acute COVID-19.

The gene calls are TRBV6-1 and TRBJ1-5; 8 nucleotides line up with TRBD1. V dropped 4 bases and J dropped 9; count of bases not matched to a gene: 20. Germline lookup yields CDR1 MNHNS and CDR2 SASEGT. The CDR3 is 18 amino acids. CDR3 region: CASSVGQGNRVKDRPQHF. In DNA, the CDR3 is TGTGCCAGCAGTGTCGGACAGGGTAACAGGGTAAAGGATCGGCCCCAGCATTTT.

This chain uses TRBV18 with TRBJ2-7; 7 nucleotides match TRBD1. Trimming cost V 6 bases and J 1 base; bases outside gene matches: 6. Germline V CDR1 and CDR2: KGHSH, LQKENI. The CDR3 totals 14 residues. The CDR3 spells CASSWRQGSYEQYF. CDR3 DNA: TGTGCCAGCTCGTGGCGACAGGGTTCCTACGAGCAGTACTTC.

For the CDR3, the DNA is TGTGCCAGCAAGGACAGCGGGGGGGCCTACGAGCAGTACTTC. It codes for CASKDSGGAYEQYF. The chain recombines TRBV28 with TRBJ2-7; 10 nucleotides align to TRBD2. Losses at the gene ends were 7 bases for V and 2 bases for J; bases not matched to a gene: 5. This CDR3 spans 14 amino acids. CDR1 MDHEN and CDR2 SYDVKM come from the germline V gene.

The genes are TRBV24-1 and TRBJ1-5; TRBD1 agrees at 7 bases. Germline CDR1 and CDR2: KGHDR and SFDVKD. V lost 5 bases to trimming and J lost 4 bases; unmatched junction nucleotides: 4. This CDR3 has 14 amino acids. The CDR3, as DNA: TGTGCCACCAGTGGGACAGGTCCTAATCAGCCCCAGCATTTT. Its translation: CATSGTGPNQPQHF.

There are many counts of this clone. This chain's CDR3 is CASSQVGRQSPLHF. CDR3 nucleotides: TGTGCCAGCAGCCAAGTGGGGAGGCAGTCACCCCTCCACTTT. This chain uses TRBV3-1 (or the pseudogene TRBV3-2) with TRBJ1-6; D is undetermined. There are 14 residues in the CDR3. V was clipped by 1 base and J by 10 bases, with 11 bases between them. Germline V gene data show CDR1 as LGHDT and CDR2 as YNNKEL (reference sequence).

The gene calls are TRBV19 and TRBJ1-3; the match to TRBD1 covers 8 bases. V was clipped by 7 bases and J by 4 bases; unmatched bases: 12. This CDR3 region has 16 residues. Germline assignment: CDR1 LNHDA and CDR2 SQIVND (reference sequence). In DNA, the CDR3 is TGTGCCAGTAATCCTCATCCGACAGGGGACGGAAACACCATATATTTT. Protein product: CASNPHPTGDGNTIYF.

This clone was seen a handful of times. The CDR3 loop reads CASSATQGHDNSPLHF. The CDR3 DNA is TGTGCCAGCTCAGCGACACAGGGGCACGATAATTCACCCCTCCACTTT. The chain has TRBV18 and TRBJ1-6; 7 bases map to TRBD1. CDR1 and CDR2 from the germline V gene are KGHSH and LQKENI. The V gene end was trimmed by 5 bases and the J gene end by 5 bases; junction bases not matched to a gene: 9. The CDR3 length is 16 residues.

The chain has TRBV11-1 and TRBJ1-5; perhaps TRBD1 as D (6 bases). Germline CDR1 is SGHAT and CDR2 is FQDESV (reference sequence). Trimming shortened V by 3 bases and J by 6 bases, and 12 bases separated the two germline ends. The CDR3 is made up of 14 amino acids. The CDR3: CASSLAGAGQPQHF. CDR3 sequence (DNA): TGTGCCAGCAGCTTGGCGGGGGCGGGTCAGCCCCAGCATTTT.

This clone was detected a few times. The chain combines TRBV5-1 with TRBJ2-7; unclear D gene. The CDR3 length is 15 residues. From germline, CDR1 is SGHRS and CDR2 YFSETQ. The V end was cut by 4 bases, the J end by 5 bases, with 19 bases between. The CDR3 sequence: CASSLEPRSANEQYF. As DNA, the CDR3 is TGCGCCAGCAGCCTCGAACCCCGATCCGCGAACGAGCAGTACTTC.

The CDR3 loop reads CASSRDSSGANVLTF. The CDR3 DNA reads as TGTGCCAGCAGCCGGGACAGCTCTGGGGCCAACGTCCTGACTTTC. This sequence joins TRBV3-1 (or the pseudogene TRBV3-2) and TRBJ2-6, with 7 bases aligning to TRBD1. The CDR3 totals 15 residues. V shed 4 bases, J shed 0 bases, and the junction held 0 bases outside the gene matches. Germline CDR1 LGHDT, CDR2 YNNKEL (reference sequence).